A single sample gave rise to the 2 T cell receptor beta chains below, sequenced in a study of graft-versus-host responses after intestinal transplantation. Profiling relied on immunoSEQ multiplex PCR, and the TCRdb table lists in-frame clones only, not all of them. The sample carries roughly 96,000 clones, roughly 90% recorded once. Their cognate antigens are unknown. This specimen was unstimulated CD8+ T cells sorted from spleen or lymph node cells, taken before intestinal transplant. These receptors were collected from a human donor who received an intestinal transplant.

The gene calls are TRBV28 and TRBJ2-5; D might be TRBD1 (6 bases). CDR1 is MDHEN and CDR2 is SYDVKM in the germline V gene. V was trimmed by 4 bases and J by 4 bases, leaving 13 bases between them. This CDR3 has 14 residues. The CDR3 loop is CASSSQGLLETQYF. CDR3 in DNA: TGTGCCAGCAGTTCCCAGGGGCTATTAGAGACCCAGTACTTC.

The chain combines TRBV19 with TRBJ2-5; 9 nucleotides match TRBD2. V shed 6 bases and J 3 bases; nucleotides not matched to a gene: 5. The germline V gene has CDR1 LNHDA and CDR2 SQIVND (reference sequence). The CDR3 has 14 residues. The DNA for the CDR3 is TGTGCCAGTAGCTGGAGACTAGCGGAAGAGACCCAGTACTTC. Translating gives CASSWRLAEETQYF.